This T cell receptor beta chain was found in a study of T cell changes during pregnancy in multiple sclerosis. TCRdb's table, derived via immunoSEQ multiplex PCR, lists solely in-frame clones and lacks some. The sample has some 99,000 clones, about 92% seen once. The germline V and J ends were trimmed by 1 base and 2 bases, with 11 bases remaining between them. Germline loops: CDR1 MNHEY, CDR2 SVGAGI. The CDR3 is 15 residues long. This sequence was found in a female donor in good health, enrolled as a control in a pregnancy study. The specimen was peripheral blood, collected after pregnancy. The gene calls are TRBV6-5 and TRBJ2-5; D not resolved. The CDR3 region has the DNA TGTGCCAGCAGTTACTGGAGTGCGGCTCAAGAGACCCAGTACTTC. The encoded protein is CASSYWSAAQETQYF.